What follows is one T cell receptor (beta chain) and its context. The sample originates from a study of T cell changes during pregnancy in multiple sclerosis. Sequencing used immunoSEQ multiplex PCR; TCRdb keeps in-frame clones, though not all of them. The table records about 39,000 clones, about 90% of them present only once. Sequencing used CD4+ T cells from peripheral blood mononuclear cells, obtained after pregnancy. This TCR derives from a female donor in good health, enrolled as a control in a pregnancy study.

In DNA form, the CDR3 reads TGTGCCAGCACCCCGGGACATAGGAACACTGAAGCTTTCTTT. Its translation: CASTPGHRNTEAFF. This sequence joins TRBV6-5 and TRBJ1-1; D might be TRBD1 (6 bases). Trimming shortened V by 7 bases and J by 1 base, and 13 bases separated the two germline ends. Germline V gene lookup returns CDR1 MNHEY and CDR2 SVGAGI. This CDR3 is built from 14 residues.